The 7 T cell receptor beta chains reported below all come from one sample, sequenced in a study of Tregs in tolerant kidney transplant recipients. TCRdb's table, derived via immunoSEQ multiplex PCR, lists solely in-frame clones and lacks some. Among 60,000 to 75,000 clones listed, approximately 83% were seen once. The specimen comprised Tregs from blood, sampled before the transplant. The receptor source for this set is a human donor who received a combined kidney and bone marrow transplant.

The V call is TRBV9, the J call TRBJ2-1; D is unclear. This CDR3 has 14 residues. Germline V gene lookup returns CDR1 SGDLS and CDR2 YYNGEE. V was pared by 3 bases and J by 7 bases, with 14 bases between. Written as DNA, the CDR3 is TGTGCCAGCAGCGCTAACCGCGGTCCTAATGAGCAGTTCTTC. Its protein is CASSANRGPNEQFF.

The J gene is TRBJ2-7, the V gene TRBV19; the D call may be TRBD1 or TRBD2 (5 bases each). Per the germline V gene, CDR1 is LNHDA and CDR2 is SQIVND (reference sequence). V lost 6 bases and J 5 bases, leaving 17 bases between the germline ends. CDR3 length: 14 residues. The CDR3 loop reads CASRRPGSYDEQYF. CDR3 DNA: TGTGCCAGTAGGAGACCAGGGAGTTACGACGAGCAGTACTTC.

V is TRBV5-1 and J is TRBJ1-1, with a tentative D call TRBD1 (6 bases). Germline CDR1 is SGHRS and CDR2 is YFSETQ. V was cut by 3 bases and J by 4 bases, with 19 bases left in between. CDR3 size: 16 residues. CDR3: CASSSNIQGRGTEAFF. CDR3 coding DNA: TGCGCCAGCAGCTCGAATATACAGGGACGGGGCACTGAAGCTTTCTTT. Variable domain in full (rest from reference TRBV5-1 and TRBJ1-1): KAGVTQTPRYLIKTRGQQVTLSCSPISGHRSVSWYQQTPGQGLQFLFEYFSETQRNKGNFPGRFSGRQFSNSRSEMNVSTLELGDSALYLCASSSNIQGRGTEAFFGQGTRLTVV.

This clone is a singleton in its sample. The rearrangement links TRBV4-1 to TRBJ2-1, with TRBD2 identical over 7 bases. The CDR3 loop spans 19 amino acids. V was clipped by 0 bases and J by 0 bases; unmatched bases: 11. The V gene's germline CDR1 is MGHRA and CDR2 YSYEKL. Here the CDR3 reads CASSQESFRRGNSYNEQFF. DNA of the CDR3: TGCGCCAGCAGCCAAGAGTCCTTTAGGCGGGGGAACTCCTACAATGAGCAGTTCTTC.

The chain employs TRBV5-1 and TRBJ1-4; a weak D match, TRBD1 (6 bases). The CDR3 is 14 residues long. The germline V gene has CDR1 SGHRS and CDR2 YFSETQ. With 2 bases removed from V and 8 bases from J, the gap between germline ends came to 13 bases. The CDR3 region has the DNA TGCGCCAGCAGCTTCGGCCAGGGGCGGGAAAAACTGTTTTTT. Its translation: CASSFGQGREKLFF.

The rearrangement joins TRBV5-1 to TRBJ1-2; D possibly corresponds to TRBD1 (5 bases). V was clipped by 4 bases and J by 8 bases, with 18 bases between them. Looked up from germline, CDR1 is SGHRS and CDR2 is YFSETQ. The CDR3 contains 14 residues. CDR3 amino acids: CASSQSQGNQGYTF. CDR3 nucleotides: TGCGCCAGCAGCCAATCTCAGGGAAATCAGGGCTACACCTTC.

The chain is built from TRBV6-1 and TRBJ1-1; D uncertain. Germline V gene data show CDR1 as MNHNS and CDR2 as SASEGT. The CDR3 spans 13 residues. V lost 2 bases and J lost 7, with 11 bases in between. The CDR3 DNA reads as TGTGCCAGCAGTGAAAGGGCATGGGTTGAAGCTTTCTTT. Its protein product is CASSERAWVEAFF.